This TCR beta chain appears in the sequencing data of a study of identical twins. This CDR3 spans 12 amino acids. Germline CDR1 and CDR2: DFQATT and SNEGSKA (reference sequence). V lost 6 bases, J lost 15 bases, and 21 bases lay in between. Addition of a universal primer site occurred through template switching, and cDNA carried unique molecular identifiers. TCRdb ran MiXCR on the 5' RACE reads and lists one entry per CDR3 protein. The data show 1.5 million or so distinct CDR3 sequences, around 33% seen once. The chain combines TRBV20-1 with TRBJ2-1; TRBD2 is a possible D gene (5 bases). The receptor was derived from a newborn girl in good health. What was sequenced was cord blood. The CDR3 sequence is CSAGVPLPLTFF. The CDR3 DNA follows: TGCAGTGCGGGAGTGCCCCTCCCTTTGACGTTCTTC.